The 15 T cell receptor beta chains presented below share a single source sample, sequenced in a study of cytomegalovirus exposure and HLA in healthy donors. With 60 Vbeta and 13 Jbeta primers, the PCR was carried out. Repertoires were generated with immunoSEQ multiplex PCR, while TCRdb's copy carries only in-frame clones and drops some. The sample includes roughly 150,000 clones, roughly 80% of them seen just once. The sequencing sample was made of PBMCs. These receptors were collected from a man in his thirties or forties in good health and CMV-seropositive.

The V gene is TRBV9, the J gene TRBJ1-1; a weak D match, TRBD1 (6 bases). The CDR3 loop spans 14 amino acids. Germline CDR1 reads SGDLS; CDR2 reads YYNGEE. The V end was cut by 0 bases, the J end by 1 base, with 7 bases between. CDR3 in amino acids: CASSVGQANTEAFF. In DNA, the CDR3 is TGTGCCAGCAGCGTAGGACAGGCGAACACTGAAGCTTTCTTT.

The V gene is TRBV11-2, the J gene TRBJ2-7; 8 bases map to TRBD2. Germline V gene data show CDR1 as SGHAT and CDR2 as FQNNGV. This CDR3 is 14 amino acids long. The junction had 8 bases not matched to a gene; V was cut back by 6 bases and J by 4 bases. DNA for the CDR3: TGTGCCAGCAGGAGGGGGGCGGGGGGATACGAGCAGTACTTC. It encodes CASRRGAGGYEQYF.

V is TRBV5-4 and J is TRBJ2-2, with 11 bases aligning to TRBD2. Germline-derived CDR1 and CDR2 are SGHNT and YYREEE (reference sequence). With V trimmed by 3 bases and J by 7 bases, 8 bases remained unmatched. This CDR3 region has 16 residues. The CDR3 is CASSSGLAEVGGELFF. The DNA of the CDR3 is TGTGCCAGCAGCTCGGGACTAGCGGAAGTAGGCGGGGAGCTGTTTTTT.

CDR3 nucleotides: TGTGCCATGGTGGAGGGAAACAATAATTCACCCCTCCACTTT. Translated: CAMVEGNNNSPLHF. The chain has TRBV30 and TRBJ1-6; the D is unclear. This CDR3 contains 14 residues. Germline V CDR1 and CDR2: GTSNPN, SVGIG (reference sequence). V dropped 8 bases and J dropped 5 bases, with 16 bases sitting between them.

The chain has TRBV4-1 and TRBJ1-2, with D maybe TRBD1 (6 bases). The CDR3 is made up of 16 amino acids. The V end lost 0 bases, the J end lost 8 bases, and 19 bases lay between the germline ends. The germline V gene encodes CDR1 MGHRA and CDR2 YSYEKL. The DNA of the CDR3 is TGCGCCAGCAGCCAAGATTTCGTGGGGGGGGCTGAGGGCTACACCTTC. Its translation is CASSQDFVGGAEGYTF.

V gene TRBV28 combines with J gene TRBJ1-2; 7 bases are shared with TRBD1. In germline, CDR1 is MDHEN, CDR2 SYDVKM. CDR3 length equals 13 residues. V lost 6 bases to trimming and J lost 3 bases; unmatched junction nucleotides: 4. The CDR3 nucleotides read TGTGCCAGCAGCCGAGGGGGCCACTATGGCTACACCTTC. Translating gives CASSRGGHYGYTF.

The V call is TRBV19, the J call TRBJ1-5, with TRBD1 matching over 8 bases. The V gene end was trimmed by 5 bases and the J gene end by 7 bases; junction bases not matched to a gene: 10. The CDR3 sequence is 15 residues long. CDR1 is LNHDA and CDR2 is SQIVND in the germline V gene (reference sequence). Written as DNA, the CDR3 is TGTGCCAGTAGTTCCTGGACAGGGAGGGGACAGCCCCAGCATTTT. It specifies CASSSWTGRGQPQHF.

The chain combines TRBV5-1 with TRBJ2-1; 9 bases agree with TRBD1. In germline, CDR1 is SGHRS, CDR2 YFSETQ. CDR3 length: 15 amino acids. The ends lost 3 bases at V and 7 bases at J; junction bases unmatched: 8. CDR3 sequence reads: CASSSRDRVLNEQFF. DNA for the CDR3: TGCGCCAGCAGCTCCCGGGACAGGGTTCTGAATGAGCAGTTCTTC.

The rearrangement links TRBV18 to TRBJ2-7, with D possibly matching TRBD1 (6 bases). Trimming left V 3 bases short and J 3 bases short, with 12 bases between. The V gene's germline CDR1 is KGHSH and CDR2 LQKENI. This CDR3 has 14 amino acids. CDR3 bases: TGTGCCAGCTCACCCGGGACATTAGTCTACGAGCAGTACTTC. It encodes CASSPGTLVYEQYF.

The chain has TRBV9 and TRBJ2-1; TRBD2 agrees at 7 bases. The V segment lost 7 bases and the J segment 2 bases; nucleotides outside the gene matches: 9. CDR1 SGDLS and CDR2 YYNGEE come from the germline V gene. The CDR3 runs to 15 residues. In DNA, the CDR3 is TGTGCCAGCTCCCCGGGGGGTTTCGCCTACAATGAGCAGTTCTTC. It specifies CASSPGGFAYNEQFF.

This chain connects TRBV6-1 to TRBJ2-5; 7 bases map to TRBD2. The end of the DNA is better explained by TRBJ2-7, so the J call may be wrong. CDR3 length: 14 residues. Per the germline V gene, CDR1 is MNHNS and CDR2 is SASEGT. The CDR3 loop reads CASSEGRERHEQYF. DNA for the CDR3: TGTGCCAGCAGTGAGGGGCGGGAGAGACACGAGCAGTACTTC.

The chain couples TRBV4-3 to TRBJ2-7; D is possibly TRBD1 (5 bases). The ends were cut back, 0 bases at V and 3 bases at J, with 9 bases in the middle. Germline CDR1 LGHNA, CDR2 YSLEER. The CDR3 spans 14 residues. CDR3 sequence reads: CASSQDPGNYEQYF. CDR3 coding DNA: TGCGCCAGCAGCCAAGATCCAGGGAACTACGAGCAGTACTTC.

The chain is built from TRBV9 and TRBJ2-7; D might be TRBD1 (6 bases). Germline loops: CDR1 SGDLS, CDR2 YYNGEE. This CDR3 contains 13 residues. Trimming removed 4 bases at V and 12 bases at J, with 20 bases between. DNA of the CDR3: TGTGCCAGCAGCACCACCCCTCGGACAGAACGGTACTTC. This codes for CASSTTPRTERYF.

The chain is built from TRBV6-6 and TRBJ2-3; TRBD2 aligns across 9 bases. The V segment lost 7 bases and the J segment 1 base; nucleotides outside the gene matches: 6. There are 15 residues in the CDR3. From germline, CDR1 is MNHNY and CDR2 SVGAGI (reference sequence). Written as DNA, the CDR3 is TGTGCCAGCACCCCTGCTAGCGGGGGCACAGATACGCAGTATTTT. It yields the protein CASTPASGGTDTQYF.

J is TRBJ2-2 and V is TRBV29-1; perhaps TRBD2 as D (6 bases). In germline, CDR1 is SQVTM, CDR2 ANQGSEA. The CDR3 consists of 15 residues. Trimming left V 0 bases short and J 2 bases short, with 10 bases between. As DNA, the CDR3 is TGCAGCGTTGAAGAAGACGGGGGTAACACCGGGGAGCTGTTTTTT. Protein sequence: CSVEEDGGNTGELFF.